This T cell receptor beta chain was captured by sequencing in a study of cytomegalovirus exposure and HLA in healthy donors. The PCR had 60 Vbeta and 13 Jbeta primers. As originally analysed: In a later analysis, the count reached 82 million or so unique TCR beta chains, with around 10 million shared. Sequencing was performed with immunoSEQ multiplex PCR; in TCRdb, only in-frame clones are kept and a portion is missing. From that table come the V and J calls and clone size; the DNA was used to work out D and trimming. This sample contains around 75,000 clones. Concerning this clone: Its antigen is currently unknown.

The CDR3 extends over 14 amino acids. The germline V gene encodes CDR1 LGHNA and CDR2 YSLEER. V lost 0 bases and J lost 5, with 10 bases in between. Donors sampled were nominally healthy, though unrecorded immune exposures were likely. Study conclusions and caveats: In a later analysis, productive TCRs from donors in an Asian-associated ancestry cluster reportedly carried fewer N-insertions than the cohort mean.

The V and J genes are TRBV4-3 and TRBJ1-1, with TRBD1 as a possible D gene (6 bases). The clonotype comes from a woman aged 55-70 years in good health and CMV-seronegative. Material: PBMCs. The CDR3 protein is CASSQDRGGTEAFF. The DNA for the CDR3 is TGCGCCAGCAGCCAAGATCGAGGGGGAACTGAAGCTTTCTTT.